The rows below give T cell receptor beta chains drawn from one sample of a study of cytomegalovirus exposure and HLA in healthy donors. Measured with immunoSEQ multiplex PCR; TCRdb has only the in-frame clones, and not every one. The sample carries about 89,000 clones, around 74% recorded once. The source material was PBMCs. The receptors were gathered from a male donor in good health and CMV-seronegative. Both conserved end residues are part of each CDR3. The D gene is left open where the match is weak. The listing skips clone size in some rows; elsewhere it reads once, few, many or a size class.

TRBV28	.	.	TRBJ2-7	TGTGCCAGCAGTGCCGAGTACCGGGGTGGGACCTACGAGCAGTACTTC	CASSAEYRGGTYEQYF
TRBV25-1	.	.	TRBJ2-2	TGTGCCAGCAGTTATGAACACGGGGAGCTGTTTTTT	CASSYEHGELFF
TRBV19	TRBD2	few	TRBJ2-1	TGTGCCAGTAGCATTAGCGGGAGTGGCAATGAGCAGTTCTTC	CASSISGSGNEQFF
TRBV29-1	.	.	TRBJ1-4	TGCAGCGCGGGGGGGAGGGGGGCGTTTAATGAAAAACTGTTTTTT	CSAGGRGAFNEKLFF
TRBV28	.	few	TRBJ2-2	TGTGCCAGCAGCCAACAGGGATACACCGGGGAGCTGTTTTTT	CASSQQGYTGELFF
TRBV28	.	.	TRBJ1-5	TGTGCCACGACTCGGACACGGAGAGATAGCAATCAGCCCCAGCATTTT	CATTRTRRDSNQPQHF
TRBV28	.	.	TRBJ2-7	TGTGCCAGCACCGTGAGGGGGACCTACGAGCAGTACTTC	CASTVRGTYEQYF
TRBV15	.	once	TRBJ2-5	TGTGCCACCAGCAGCGTCGGGAGACGGGAGACCCAGTACTTC	CATSSVGRRETQYF
TRBV7-3	.	.	TRBJ2-7	TGTGCCAGCAGCTTAAACGGGGGCTCCTACGAGCAGTACTTC	CASSLNGGSYEQYF
TRBV29-1	.	.	TRBJ2-4	TGCAGCGTCGTGACAGAGAGACTAGCCAAAAACATTCAGTACTTC	CSVVTERLAKNIQYF
TRBV7-6	TRBD2	.	TRBJ2-7	TGTGCCAGCAGCCCTTCGACTAGCGCCCCCTCCTACGAGCAGTACTTC	CASSPSTSAPSYEQYF
TRBV28	.	.	TRBJ2-7	TGTGCCATCTGCCGGGACTACGAGCAGTACTTC	CAICRDYEQYF
TRBV9	TRBD1	few	TRBJ1-1	TGTGCCAGCAGCTACGTACAGGGGCAGGGCACTGAAGCTTTCTTT	CASSYVQGQGTEAFF
TRBV27	.	.	TRBJ2-3	TGTGCCAGCAGTTTCGGGAGCGGATTCACAGATACGCAGTATTTT	CASSFGSGFTDTQYF
TRBV6-6	.	.	TRBJ1-2	TGTGCCAGCAGTTACTCGAAGGGGTATAACTATGGCTACACCTTC	CASSYSKGYNYGYTF
TRBV5-1	TRBD2	.	TRBJ2-5	TGCGCCAGCAGCACAGGACTAGCGGCGTACCAAGAGACCCAGTACTTC	CASSTGLAAYQETQYF
TRBV9	TRBD2	once	TRBJ2-1	TGTGCCAGCAGCGTAGGTCCGGGGGGCTCCTACAATGAGCAGTTCTTC	CASSVGPGGSYNEQFF
TRBV27	TRBD2	.	TRBJ2-5	TGTGCCAGCAAAGGTAGTGGGAGGGCCCTCGAGACCCAGTACTTC	CASKGSGRALETQYF
TRBV11-2	TRBD2	.	TRBJ2-2	TGTGCCAGCAGCCGTGGACTAGCGGGACCGAACACCGGGGAGCTGTTTTTT	CASSRGLAGPNTGELFF
TRBV6-5	TRBD1	once	TRBJ2-7	TGTGCCAGCAGTTACTCCGGGACAGGTTTGGGAGGGCAGTACTTC	CASSYSGTGLGGQYF
TRBV4-2	.	.	TRBJ2-5	TGTGCCAGCAGCCCCCTTGGCGGCAGGGGGGCAAAAGAGACCCAGTACTTC	CASSPLGGRGAKETQYF
TRBV5-4	.	.	TRBJ2-7	TGTGCCAGCAGCTTGGGGTCAGGGAACTCCTACGAGCAGTACTTC	CASSLGSGNSYEQYF
TRBV14	.	.	TRBJ1-1	TGTGCCAGCAGCCGCCGCGGGGGAACTGAAGCTTTCTTT	CASSRRGGTEAFF
TRBV30	.	few	TRBJ2-7	TGTGCCTTGGAACCCGCCAGCGTGTCCTACGAGCAGTACTTC	CALEPASVSYEQYF
TRBV11-2	TRBD1	.	TRBJ2-5	TGTGCCAGCAGCAAAGGGACAGGGGGTAAAGAGACCCAGTACTTC	CASSKGTGGKETQYF
TRBV7-6	TRBD1	.	TRBJ2-7	TGTGCCAGCAGCGCCAAAGGCCGGGACAGTCCCTACGAGCAGTACTTC	CASSAKGRDSPYEQYF
TRBV4-2	.	.	TRBJ1-2	TGTGCCAGCAGCCAAGATCACGGGGATGGCTATGGCTACACCTTC	CASSQDHGDGYGYTF
TRBV5-1	.	.	TRBJ1-4	TGCGCCAGCAGCGTGACAGCCAGGGGTGAAAAACTGTTTTTT	CASSVTARGEKLFF
TRBV7-9	TRBD2	.	TRBJ2-7	TGTGCCAGCAGCGAACTAGCGGGAGTCTCCTACGAGCAGTACTTC	CASSELAGVSYEQYF
TRBV7-3	.	.	TRBJ2-1	TGTGCCAGCAGCCCAAACTCCCCGGGAGTCGGCGACAATGAGCAGTTCTTC	CASSPNSPGVGDNEQFF
TRBV6-5	TRBD1	few	TRBJ2-3	TGTGCCAGCATCGACGGACAGGGGCAGTATTTT	CASIDGQGQYF
TRBV19	TRBD2	.	TRBJ2-7	TGTGCCAGTAGTGGCGGGACTACTGGCGAGCAGTACTTC	CASSGGTTGEQYF
TRBV6-1	TRBD1	.	TRBJ1-5	TGTGCCAGCAGTGAAGACAGGGGGCGCGGAGGCAATCAGCCCCAGCATTTT	CASSEDRGRGGNQPQHF
TRBV27	.	.	TRBJ2-1	TGTGCCAGCAGTCCCCACGCCCAGGGCGGTGAGCAGTTCTTC	CASSPHAQGGEQFF
TRBV9	TRBD2	.	TRBJ2-1	TGTGCCAGCAGCCCCCGACTAGCGGCCACTACTCATGAGCAGTTCTTC	CASSPRLAATTHEQFF
TRBV4-1	TRBD2	.	TRBJ2-5	TGCGCCAGCAGCCAAGAACGGGGACTAGCGGGAGGGACCTATTCGACCCAGTACTTC	CASSQERGLAGGTYSTQYF
TRBV27	TRBD1	once	TRBJ2-7	TGTGCCAGCAGTTTGCCGGGACAGGCTATCTACGAGCAGTACTTC	CASSLPGQAIYEQYF
TRBV27	TRBD1	many	TRBJ2-7	TGTGCCAGCTCCCGGGACAGGACACCCGTTTACGAGCAGTACTTC	CASSRDRTPVYEQYF
TRBV7-9	TRBD1	.	TRBJ2-4	TGTGCCAGCAGCCCGCGGGGACAGGGAGGCATTCAGTACTTC	CASSPRGQGGIQYF
TRBV10-3	TRBD2	.	TRBJ2-2	TGTGCCATCAGGACTAGCGGGAGCAGTGGCACCGGGGAGCTGTTTTTT	CAIRTSGSSGTGELFF
TRBV18	TRBD1	.	TRBJ1-2	TGTGCCAGCTCGGTACAGGGGTCTGAGTCTGGCTACACCTTC	CASSVQGSESGYTF
TRBV19	.	few	TRBJ2-7	TGTGCCAGTAGTCGATACTCGTCCTACGAGCAGTACTTC	CASSRYSSYEQYF
TRBV27	.	.	TRBJ2-2	TGTGCCAGCAGTTTCTCCAGGGCCGGGGAGCTGTTTTTT	CASSFSRAGELFF